This T cell receptor (beta chain) comes out of a study of blood T cell repertoires in COVID-19. Study at large: The study drew acute and convalescent COVID-19 samples from the United States, Italy and Spain. T cells, B-cell-depleted T cells, or PBMCs supplied cDNA or gDNA.

Original methodology: By means of reference gene primer amplification, nucleated cell counts were estimated. Assay used: immunoSEQ multiplex PCR; TCRdb lists only in-frame clones, some missing. V and J calls and clone size are as listed in that table; D and trimming were resolved from the DNA. The sample consists of about 15,000 clones, 88% of them appearing once. The sequence derives from a human donor in a cohort sampled during active COVID-19. Sequencing input: peripheral blood.

The CDR3 region has the DNA TGTGCCAGCAGCCCTAGCGGGCATGAGCAGTTCTTC. It is translated as CASSPSGHEQFF. The chain combines TRBV9 with TRBJ2-1; TRBD2 matches at 8 bases. Per the germline V gene, CDR1 is SGDLS and CDR2 is YYNGEE. The trim removed 4 bases at V and 8 bases at J, leaving 2 bases unmatched. CDR3 length: 12 residues.